Listed here are 7 T cell receptor beta chains from one sample, sequenced in a study of CD39 and CD103 CD8 tumor-infiltrating T cells. Libraries were prepared by immunoSEQ multiplex PCR; TCRdb keeps only in-frame clonotypes and omits some of them. The table lists about 3,400 clones, over 55% of them singletons, with about 25% in the top ten. The sequenced material came from CD39- CD103- CD8+ T cells sorted from the tumor. Specified subset: CD103-CD39- double-negative CD45RA- CD8 T cells. Every receptor here comes from a human donor with head and neck squamous cell carcinoma.

This clone was counted only a few times. The genes are TRBV11-2 and TRBJ1-6, with D possibly TRBD1 on 6 matching bases. CDR3 length: 15 amino acids. Per the germline V gene, CDR1 is SGHAT and CDR2 is FQNNGV. The V end was cut by 1 base, the J end by 3 bases, with 7 bases between. CDR3 nucleotide sequence: TGTGCCAGCAGCTTAGTCAGGGGCTATAATTCACCCCTCCACTTT. It translates to CASSLVRGYNSPLHF.

This rearrangement joins TRBV27 to TRBJ2-7; D possibly uses TRBD1 or TRBD2 (5 bases each). CDR3 length: 14 amino acids. CDR1 and CDR2 from the germline V gene are MNHEY and SMNVEV (reference sequence). Trimming stripped 6 bases from V and 3 bases from J, with 15 bases between. The DNA for the CDR3 is TGTGCCAGCAGCTCCGGGGCAGGAGTCTACGAGCAGTACTTC. Translation: CASSSGAGVYEQYF.

This clone was picked up a small number of times. The V and J genes are TRBV27 and TRBJ2-1; D might be TRBD1 or TRBD2, each matching 6 bases. This CDR3 is built from 15 residues. Germline loops: CDR1 MNHEY, CDR2 SMNVEV (reference sequence). V lost 6 bases and J lost 8, with 20 bases in between. The CDR3 loop reads CASSPLGGAGDEQFF. For the CDR3, the DNA is TGTGCCAGCAGCCCTCTGGGGGGCGCGGGTGATGAGCAGTTCTTC.

The chain is built from TRBV7-9 and TRBJ2-3; D remains unclear. The length of the CDR3 is 12 residues. Trimming cost V 3 bases and J 5 bases, with 6 bases left between them. Germline V CDR1 and CDR2: SEHNR, FQNEAQ (reference sequence). CDR3 in amino acids: CASSFGRDTQYF. Written as DNA, the CDR3 is TGTGCCAGCAGCTTCGGTAGAGATACGCAGTATTTT.

The gene calls are TRBV4-1 and TRBJ2-1; the D call may be TRBD1 or TRBD2 (5 bases each). The V gene's germline CDR1 is MGHRA and CDR2 YSYEKL. Trimming shortened V by 3 bases and J by 4 bases, and 13 bases separated the two germline ends. This CDR3 region has 15 residues. In DNA form, the CDR3 reads TGCGCCAGCAGCCACGGGGCCCCGGGGTACAATGAGCAGTTCTTC. Protein sequence: CASSHGAPGYNEQFF.

This clone is deemed medium-sized. The genes are TRBV5-1 and TRBJ2-7, with TRBD1 matching 7 bases. V dropped 8 bases and J dropped 2; count of bases not matched to a gene: 10. Per germline, CDR1 SGHRS and CDR2 YFSETQ. This CDR3 contains 14 residues. The CDR3 spells CASHRGKAPYEQYF. The CDR3 nucleotides are TGCGCCAGTCACAGGGGAAAGGCCCCCTACGAGCAGTACTTC. The variable domain in full, with the rest retrieved from reference TRBV5-1 and TRBJ2-7, is KAGVTQTPRYLIKTRGQQVTLSCSPISGHRSVSWYQQTPGQGLQFLFEYFSETQRNKGNFPGRFSGRQFSNSRSEMNVSTLELGDSALYLCASHRGKAPYEQYFGPGTRLTVT.

V and J are TRBV9 and TRBJ1-1; no clear D. V was shortened by 1 base and J by 6 bases, with 16 bases between the two germline ends. This CDR3 spans 15 amino acids. In germline, CDR1 is SGDLS, CDR2 YYNGEE. The DNA for the CDR3 is TGTGCCAGCAGCGTATGGTCAGAACCATTGGCTGAAGCTTTCTTT. This codes for CASSVWSEPLAEAFF. Complete variable domain (other parts from reference TRBV9 and TRBJ1-1): DSGVTQTPKHLITATGQRVTLRCSPRSGDLSVYWYQQSLDQGLQFLIQYYNGEERAKGNILERFSAQQFPDLHSELNLSSLELGDSALYFCASSVWSEPLAEAFFGQGTRLTVV.